Shown below are 10 T cell receptor beta chains from a single sample sequenced in a study of post-analysis software for immune sequencing data. Overall study results and limits: Compared with controls, patients had more of about 5 TRBV segments, including TRBV5-6, TRBV5-1 and TRBV20-1.

No antigens are known for them. The TCR beta cDNA libraries carried unique molecular identifiers. TCRdb re-analysed the PCR reads in MiXCR, keeping a single row per CDR3 protein. The top ten clones hold roughly 0.54% of a sample with over 700,000 distinct CDR3 sequences, 25% to 30% of them seen once. The sequencing sample was made of blood. Source of these receptors: a girl aged 10 to 17 with multiple sclerosis.

This clonotype was counted a few times. This chain connects TRBV11-2 to TRBJ2-3, with D possibly being TRBD1 (6 bases). The V gene's germline CDR1 is SGHAT and CDR2 FQNNGV. The CDR3 spans 17 residues. Trimming removed 1 base from V and 0 bases from J, with 14 bases in between. CDR3 sequence reads: CASSLGQATISTDTQYF. The CDR3 DNA sequence: TGTGCCAGCAGCTTAGGACAGGCGACCATTAGCACAGATACGCAGTATTTT.

This chain uses TRBV10-3 with TRBJ1-1, with TRBD1 matching 7 bases. J gave up 2 bases and V 6 bases, and 18 bases lay outside the gene matches. Germline loops: CDR1 ENHRY, CDR2 SYGVKD. The CDR3 spans 18 residues. CDR3 region: CAIRKSAGGTALNTEAFF. The CDR3 nucleotides are TGTGCCATCAGAAAGTCAGCCGGTGGGACAGCTTTAAACACTGAAGCTTTCTTT.

The V gene is TRBV20-1, the J gene TRBJ2-5, with D perhaps given as TRBD1 or TRBD2 (5 bases each). V was clipped by 5 bases and J by 1 base, with 11 bases between them. Per germline, CDR1 DFQATT and CDR2 SNEGSKA (reference sequence). The CDR3 runs to 13 residues. CDR3 bases: TGCAGTGCTCTCGGGACCTTCCAAGAGACCCAGTACTTC. It translates to CSALGTFQETQYF.

This chain links TRBV15 with TRBJ2-1; 9 nucleotides match TRBD2. V dropped 2 bases and J dropped 1; count of bases not matched to a gene: 3. The germline V gene has CDR1 LNHNV and CDR2 YYDKDF (reference sequence). The CDR3 is 16 amino acids. CDR3 sequence reads: CATSRPSGISYNEQFF. The CDR3 DNA follows: TGTGCCACCAGCAGACCTAGCGGGATATCCTACAATGAGCAGTTCTTC.

A remark on this clonotype: The germline gene is not matched at one end of the junction; a read error may be the cause. The rearrangement joins TRBV7-9 to TRBJ2-1, with D uncertain. The CDR3 spans 11 residues. Germline V lookup: CDR1 SEHNR, CDR2 FQNEAQ (reference sequence). This CDR3 reads CTSSLYNEQFF. CDR3 in DNA: TGTACCAGCAGCCTCTACAATGAGCAGTTCTTC.

This clonotype was observed a few times. The chain uses TRBV6-2 or TRBV6-3 and TRBJ1-5; no reliable D call. The ends were cut back, 2 bases at V and 9 bases at J, with 17 bases in the middle. In germline, CDR1 is MNHEY, CDR2 SVGEGT. The CDR3 consists of 15 residues. CDR3 sequence reads: CASSYPWAEFGPQHF. CDR3 bases: TGTGCCAGCAGTTACCCATGGGCGGAATTTGGGCCCCAGCATTTT.

This clonotype was counted at least ten times. This chain connects TRBV6-5 to TRBJ2-7; D unresolved. The CDR3 is made up of 13 amino acids. The V and J ends lost 0 bases and 3 bases respectively, with 6 bases between them. Germline CDR1 reads MNHEY; CDR2 reads SVGAGI. The CDR3 spells CASSYSAGYEQYF. CDR3 DNA sequence: TGTGCCAGCAGTTACTCAGCAGGCTACGAGCAGTACTTC.

This clonotype was seen ten or more times. The J gene is TRBJ2-1, the V gene TRBV24-1; a possible D gene is TRBD1 (6 bases). Germline V gene lookup returns CDR1 KGHDR and CDR2 SFDVKD. This CDR3 has 17 amino acids. V lost 5 bases, J lost 0 bases, and 16 bases lay in between. CDR3 in DNA: TGTGCCACCAGTGCCGCCGGGACAACCAGCTCCTACAATGAGCAGTTCTTC. Translation: CATSAAGTTSSYNEQFF.

The chain couples TRBV29-1 to TRBJ2-7, with 8 nucleotides matching TRBD1. Germline trimming cut 4 bases from V and 5 bases from J; bases unmatched to any gene: 10. The CDR3 runs 14 residues. CDR1 SQVTM and CDR2 ANQGSEA come from the germline V gene. The CDR3 coding sequence is TGCAGCGTTGGCCGACAGGGGCCCCAACACGAGCAGTACTTC. This encodes CSVGRQGPQHEQYF.

The chain carries TRBV28 and TRBJ1-2; unclear D gene. CDR1 and CDR2 (germline): MDHEN, SYDVKM. V lost 2 bases and J 8 bases, leaving 12 bases between the germline ends. The CDR3 is 13 residues long. The CDR3 region is CASSLAGIGGYTF. The DNA of the CDR3 is TGTGCCAGCAGTTTAGCTGGGATTGGCGGCTACACCTTC.